These 27 T cell receptor beta chains were sequenced from one sample in a study of blood T cell repertoires in COVID-19. Profiling relied on immunoSEQ multiplex PCR, and the TCRdb table lists in-frame clones only, not all of them. The sample contains about 56,000 clones, roughly 90% of which appear only once. Sequencing input: peripheral blood. These TCRs come from a human donor in a cohort sampled during active COVID-19.

Only a few counts were recorded for this clone. The gene calls are TRBV6-5 and TRBJ1-4; TRBD1 is a possible D gene (6 bases). Per germline, CDR1 MNHEY and CDR2 SVGAGI. V was trimmed by 2 bases and J by 3 bases, leaving 10 bases between them. The CDR3 totals 15 residues. The DNA of the CDR3 is TGTGCCAGCAGTTACGTAGGGGGGGCTAATGAAAAACTGTTTTTT. Its protein product is CASSYVGGANEKLFF.

This rearrangement joins TRBV12-3 or TRBV12-4 to TRBJ2-7; D possibly corresponds to TRBD1 (5 bases). The CDR3 runs 13 residues. Trimming removed 5 bases at V and 4 bases at J, with 12 bases between. This chain's CDR3 is CASSPHQGYEQYF. CDR3 nucleotides: TGTGCCAGCAGTCCTCACCAGGGTTACGAGCAGTACTTC.

The chain couples TRBV10-3 to TRBJ2-1; D possibly corresponds to TRBD2 (5 bases). V dropped 2 bases and J dropped 4 bases, with 12 bases sitting between them. The length of the CDR3 is 15 residues. From germline, CDR1 is ENHRY and CDR2 SYGVKD. The CDR3 coding sequence is TGTGCCATCAGTGAGCCCCGAGGGTCTTACAATGAGCAGTTCTTC. Protein sequence: CAISEPRGSYNEQFF.

V and J are TRBV15 and TRBJ1-5; TRBD1 is a possible D gene (6 bases). The CDR3 is 13 residues long. The germline V and J ends were trimmed by 3 bases and 9 bases, with 12 bases remaining between them. Germline CDR1 is LNHNV and CDR2 is YYDKDF (reference sequence). CDR3: CATSRSRGWPQHF. The CDR3 DNA reads as TGTGCCACCAGCAGGTCTAGGGGGTGGCCCCAGCATTTT.

This clone was observed once. The genes are TRBV21-1 and TRBJ2-3; TRBD1 is taken as the D call from the table, unchecked against the DNA. TRBV21-1 corresponds to a pseudogene. The CDR3 extends over 17 amino acids. The CDR3 protein is CASSKARQDLPTDTQYF. In DNA, the CDR3 is TGTGCCAGCAGCAAAGCCAGACAAGATCTTCCCACAGATACGCAGTATTTT.

The genes are TRBV5-3 and TRBJ2-2; 10 bases are a match to TRBD2. TRBV5-3 is an ORF, with its function uncertain. V was pared by 1 base and J by 6 bases, with 6 bases of the junction left unmatched. The CDR3 consists of 16 residues. CDR3 protein: CARSLFGLAVSGELFF. Here the CDR3 DNA reads TGTGCCAGAAGCTTGTTTGGACTAGCGGTCTCCGGGGAGCTGTTTTTT.

The chain joins TRBV18 to TRBJ2-7, with D unclear. The CDR3 has 11 amino acids. Germline assignment: CDR1 KGHSH and CDR2 LQKENI. The V gene lost 6 bases and the J gene lost 3 bases, with 6 bases spanning the gap. CDR3 DNA sequence: TGTGCCAGCTCGTCAAACTACGAGCAGTACTTC. This translates into CASSSNYEQYF.

This chain links TRBV7-2 with TRBJ2-3; 16 bases line up with TRBD2. Germline lookup yields CDR1 SGHTA and CDR2 FQGNSA. The CDR3 runs 16 residues. V shed 5 bases and J 4 bases; nucleotides not matched to a gene: 3. CDR3 sequence (DNA): TGTGCCAGCAGCAAGGGACTAGCGGGGGGGTCAGATACGCAGTATTTT. As protein: CASSKGLAGGSDTQYF.

The chain joins TRBV9 to TRBJ1-5; possible D gene TRBD1, 6 bases. The V end lost 6 bases, the J end lost 4 bases, and 14 bases lay between the germline ends. This CDR3 is built from 14 residues. The germline CDR1 and CDR2 sequences are SGDLS and YYNGEE. As DNA, the CDR3 is TGTGCCAGCACCCAGCACAGGGTTAATCAGCCCCAGCATTTT. This encodes CASTQHRVNQPQHF.

The V gene is TRBV6-5, the J gene TRBJ2-7, with 7 nucleotides matching TRBD2. V shed 2 bases, J shed 7 bases, and the junction held 8 bases outside the gene matches. The CDR3 is made up of 14 amino acids. Germline V lookup: CDR1 MNHEY, CDR2 SVGAGI. CDR3 residues: CASSYQALGGEQYF. CDR3 in DNA: TGTGCCAGCAGTTACCAAGCCCTGGGAGGGGAGCAGTACTTC.

This clone was picked up one time. The chain is built from TRBV7-3 and TRBJ2-3, with 11 bases identical to TRBD2. The ends lost 5 bases at V and 4 bases at J; junction bases unmatched: 14. Germline values: CDR1 SGHTA, CDR2 FQGTGA. CDR3 length: 18 residues. CDR3 nucleotide sequence: TGTGCCAGCAGCCCCAAGGGACTAGCGGTCCCAGGCGCAGATACGCAGTATTTT. Translating gives CASSPKGLAVPGADTQYF.

The CDR3 region is CASSLKYRQALRDEQFF. The CDR3 region has the DNA TGTGCCAGCAGCTTAAAATATCGACAGGCCCTGCGGGATGAGCAGTTCTTC. The chain carries TRBV27 and TRBJ2-1; D is possibly TRBD1 (6 bases). The CDR3 loop spans 17 amino acids. The V and J ends lost 6 bases and 8 bases respectively, with 26 bases between them. Germline V lookup: CDR1 MNHEY, CDR2 SMNVEV (reference sequence).

The rearrangement links TRBV2 to TRBJ1-2; D might be TRBD1 (5 bases). The V and J ends lost 4 bases and 0 bases respectively, with 6 bases between them. Germline V gene data show CDR1 as SNHLY and CDR2 as FYNNEI. The CDR3 is 13 amino acids. DNA for the CDR3: TGTGCCAGCAGTGGGGGGGCTAACTATGGCTACACCTTC. It translates to CASSGGANYGYTF.

The genes are TRBV12-5 and TRBJ2-6; D perhaps matches TRBD1 (6 bases). CDR3 length: 16 amino acids. Trimming stripped 1 base from V and 4 bases from J, with 11 bases between. Germline CDR1 reads LGHNT; CDR2 reads FRNRAP. The CDR3 coding sequence is TGTGCTAGTGGTTTGGGTACAGGGACCGGGGCCAACGTCCTGACTTTC. Its translation is CASGLGTGTGANVLTF.

This clone was recorded a few times. This chain joins TRBV7-9 and TRBJ2-7; D is perhaps TRBD2 (5 bases). CDR1 and CDR2 (germline): SEHNR, FQNEAQ (reference sequence). CDR3 length: 15 amino acids. Trimming shortened V by 1 base and J by 3 bases, and 13 bases separated the two germline ends. Written as DNA, the CDR3 is TGTGCCAGCAGCTTAGGACTACCGAGGATCTACGAGCAGTACTTC. The encoded protein is CASSLGLPRIYEQYF.

This chain joins TRBV29-1 and TRBJ2-3, with a tentative D call TRBD1 (7 bases). Trimming cost V 6 bases and J 6 bases, with 22 bases left between them. This CDR3 is built from 15 residues. Germline V CDR1 and CDR2: SQVTM, ANQGSEA. CDR3 amino acids: CSVGGAGGSADTQYF. CDR3 in DNA: TGCAGCGTGGGCGGGGCAGGGGGAAGTGCGGATACGCAGTATTTT.

V gene TRBV2 combines with J gene TRBJ2-1; 13 nucleotides agree with TRBD2. The CDR3 consists of 17 residues. Trimming at V came to 5 bases and at J to 4 bases, leaving 8 bases not matched to a gene. Germline V CDR1 and CDR2: SNHLY, FYNNEI. CDR3 nucleotide sequence: TGTGCCAGCAGTTACTCCGGACTAGCGGGGGTATACAATGAGCAGTTCTTC. Its protein is CASSYSGLAGVYNEQFF.

The V gene is TRBV7-2, the J gene TRBJ2-1; D is undetermined. CDR1 is SGHTA and CDR2 is FQGNSA in the germline V gene. The CDR3 contains 15 residues. V was cut by 5 bases and J by 6 bases, with 17 bases left in between. The DNA for the CDR3 is TGTGCCAGCAGCCCCACGCGGAGAGCCGGCAATGAGCAGTTCTTC. Amino acid sequence: CASSPTRRAGNEQFF.

The chain uses TRBV25-1 and TRBJ2-7; TRBD1 is a possible D gene (5 bases). CDR1 and CDR2 (germline): MGHDK, SYGVNS. The V end was cut by 2 bases, the J end by 3 bases, with 14 bases between. This CDR3 is 15 amino acids long. CDR3 DNA sequence: TGTGCCAGCAGTGAAGCGTCCAGGGCGGTCTACGAGCAGTACTTC. Translating it yields CASSEASRAVYEQYF.

The chain recombines TRBV6-6 with TRBJ2-1; D remains ambiguous. Trimming removed 6 bases at V and 6 bases at J, with 15 bases between. Germline CDR1 is MNHNY and CDR2 is SVGAGI (reference sequence). CDR3 length: 14 residues. CDR3 region: CASSPGSLGNEQFF. DNA for the CDR3: TGTGCCAGCAGCCCTGGCTCTCTAGGCAATGAGCAGTTCTTC.

This rearrangement joins TRBV6-5 to TRBJ2-1; D is possibly TRBD2 (6 bases). The CDR3 loop spans 14 amino acids. The ends were cut back, 7 bases at V and 4 bases at J, with 14 bases in the middle. Germline V gene lookup returns CDR1 MNHEY and CDR2 SVGAGI. The chain's CDR3 is CASTRGLSYNEQFF. The CDR3, as DNA: TGTGCCAGCACCCGGGGACTCTCTTACAATGAGCAGTTCTTC.

This clone was seen only once. The chain links TRBV18 to TRBJ2-7, with a possible D match to TRBD2 (5 bases). V shed 0 bases and J shed 0 bases, with 9 bases lying between them. Germline lookup yields CDR1 KGHSH and CDR2 LQKENI. The CDR3 length is 15 residues. The CDR3 DNA is TGTGCCAGCTCACCACCGACGGGGAACTCCTACGAGCAGTACTTC. It translates to CASSPPTGNSYEQYF.

The chain employs TRBV5-1 and TRBJ1-6; D uncertain. The germline CDR1 and CDR2 sequences are SGHRS and YFSETQ. CDR3 length equals 15 residues. The V end was cut by 3 bases, the J end by 5 bases, with 12 bases between. In DNA form, the CDR3 reads TGCGCCAGCAGCTCATCGGGATTTGATAATTCACCCCTCCACTTT. Residues: CASSSSGFDNSPLHF.

V is TRBV12-3 or TRBV12-4 and J is TRBJ2-7; D gene uncertain. V was clipped by 6 bases and J by 0 bases, with 9 bases between them. The CDR3 consists of 13 residues. The CDR3 DNA reads as TGTGCCAGCAGCCACACAGTCTCCTACGAGCAGTACTTC. It translates to CASSHTVSYEQYF.

V usage is TRBV19 and J usage is TRBJ2-6, with 9 bases fitting TRBD1. CDR3 length: 16 amino acids. Per germline, CDR1 LNHDA and CDR2 SQIVND (reference sequence). Unmatched junction bases numbered 4, after V lost 1 base and J lost 6 bases. This CDR3 reads CASSIGNRGLANVLTF. DNA for the CDR3: TGTGCCAGTAGTATAGGCAACAGGGGGCTGGCCAACGTCCTGACTTTC.

The V call is TRBV6-2 or TRBV6-3, the J call TRBJ2-1, with 8 bases lining up with TRBD2. Germline CDR1 MNHEY, CDR2 SVGEGT. V shed 6 bases, J shed 7 bases, and the junction held 11 bases outside the gene matches. The CDR3 length is 15 residues. The CDR3 coding sequence is TGTGCCAGCAGCCCACTGCGGGGGGTTTGGAATGAGCAGTTCTTC. It yields the protein CASSPLRGVWNEQFF.

This clone occurred once. This chain links TRBV19 with TRBJ2-2, with 11 bases matching TRBD2. V dropped 5 bases and J dropped 0; count of bases not matched to a gene: 8. Germline CDR1 reads LNHDA; CDR2 reads SQIVND (reference sequence). This CDR3 has 18 residues. The chain's CDR3 is CASSLRPGLAANTGELFF. DNA for the CDR3: TGTGCCAGTAGTCTCAGGCCGGGACTAGCGGCGAACACCGGGGAGCTGTTTTTT.